This is a list of T cell receptor beta chains from one sample in a study of T-cell reconstitution after alpha-beta-depleted transplantation in children. Via MiXCR, TCRdb re-called the PCR reads, giving one row per CDR3 protein. The table lists about 300,000 distinct CDR3 sequences, about 9.4% of them singletons. Sequencing used PBMCs, obtained before TCRalphabeta/CD19-depleted stem cell transplant. The receptor source for this set is a boy under two years old with acute myeloid leukemia, due to receive a stem cell transplant. CDR3s include the opening cysteine and the closing phenylalanine or tryptophan. D genes are given only for firm matches. For some rows the clone size is stated as once, few or many, or as a class when expanded; others skip it.

J | V | D | size | CDR3 | DNA
TRBJ2-1 | TRBV24-1 | TRBD1 | - | CATSEPDRGNEYNEQFF | TGTGCCACCAGTGAACCGGACAGGGGAAATGAGTACAATGAGCAGTTCTTC
TRBJ2-7 | TRBV28 | TRBD2 | many | CASSLPWTSGGLSYEQYF | TGTGCCAGCAGTCTCCCTTGGACTAGCGGGGGCCTCTCCTACGAGCAGTACTTC
TRBJ2-7 | TRBV20-1 | - | many | CSARSGSGGNYEQYF | TGCAGTGCTAGGAGTGGCAGCGGAGGAAATTACGAGCAGTACTTC
TRBJ1-5 | TRBV6-2/TRBV6-3 | - | many | CASSSDSRVRRQPQHF | TGTGCCAGCAGCTCCGATTCCAGGGTACGTCGTCAGCCCCAGCATTTT
TRBJ2-1 | TRBV5-1 | TRBD2 | - | CASSRTSGRANEQFF | TGCGCCAGCAGCCGGACTAGCGGGAGGGCCAATGAGCAGTTCTTC
TRBJ2-7 | TRBV7-9 | TRBD1 | few | CAGSSRADAGQGDYEQYF | TGTGCCGGCAGCTCCCGCGCAGATGCTGGACAGGGGGACTACGAGCAGTACTTC
TRBJ2-7 | TRBV6-1 | - | - | CASSRWERAYEQYF | TGTGCCAGCAGTCGGTGGGAGCGAGCATACGAGCAGTACTTC
TRBJ2-7 | TRBV20-1 | - | many | CSARTVQGEQYF | TGCAGTGCCCGGACAGTCCAAGGCGAGCAGTACTTC
TRBJ2-7 | TRBV11-3 | TRBD1 | few | CASSSPRQGPYEQYF | TGTGCCAGCAGCTCGCCGCGACAGGGACCCTACGAGCAGTACTTC
TRBJ1-2 | TRBV5-1 | TRBD1 | many | CASSLMGQGVEDGYTF | TGCGCCAGCAGCTTGATGGGACAGGGGGTGGAGGATGGCTACACCTTC
TRBJ2-3 | TRBV20-1 | TRBD2 | many | CSAGLAGTDTQYF | TGCAGTGCCGGACTAGCGGGCACAGATACGCAGTATTTT
TRBJ2-1 | TRBV7-3 | - | many | CASSLGGTPGHNEQFF | TGTGCCAGCAGCTTAGGGGGAACGCCCGGCCACAATGAGCAGTTCTTC
TRBJ2-2 | TRBV7-2 | TRBD1 | - | CASSANRGRAGELFF | TGTGCCAGCAGCGCCAACAGGGGTAGGGCCGGGGAGCTGTTTTTT
TRBJ2-2 | TRBV19 | - | few | CASSIQGMGNTGELFF | TGTGCCAGTAGTATACAAGGGATGGGTAACACCGGGGAGCTGTTTTTT
TRBJ2-1 | TRBV20-1 | - | many | CSAQTPDRFNEQFF | TGCAGTGCTCAGACCCCCGACCGTTTCAATGAGCAGTTCTTC
TRBJ2-1 | TRBV28 | TRBD2 | many | CASSPGLAGGHEQFF | TGTGCCAGCAGCCCAGGACTAGCGGGGGGGCATGAGCAGTTCTTC
TRBJ2-1 | TRBV11-2 | - | many | CASSPPGEQFF | TGTGCCAGCAGCCCCCCGGGAGAGCAGTTCTTC
TRBJ2-5 | TRBV20-1 | - | many | CSASKEGGPETQYF | TGCAGTGCTTCAAAGGAGGGGGGCCCAGAGACCCAGTACTTC
TRBJ2-1 | TRBV7-2 | TRBD2 | many | CASSLIAGAYNEQFF | TGTGCCAGCAGCTTAATAGCGGGAGCCTACAATGAGCAGTTCTTC
TRBJ1-2 | TRBV5-1 | - | many | CASSKGGGYTF | TGCGCCAGCAGTAAGGGGGGCGGCTACACCTTC
TRBJ2-3 | TRBV6-5 | TRBD1 | few | CASSSPTGTEITDTQYF | TGTGCCAGCAGTTCCCCGACCGGGACAGAGATCACAGATACGCAGTATTTT
TRBJ2-2 | TRBV6-5 | - | many | CASSYSIGRPGELFF | TGTGCCAGCAGTTACTCGATAGGGCGGCCCGGGGAGCTGTTTTTT
TRBJ1-2 | TRBV7-3 | - | many | CASSLTGGRMYGYTF | TGTGCCAGCAGCTTAACAGGGGGGCGGATGTATGGCTACACCTTC